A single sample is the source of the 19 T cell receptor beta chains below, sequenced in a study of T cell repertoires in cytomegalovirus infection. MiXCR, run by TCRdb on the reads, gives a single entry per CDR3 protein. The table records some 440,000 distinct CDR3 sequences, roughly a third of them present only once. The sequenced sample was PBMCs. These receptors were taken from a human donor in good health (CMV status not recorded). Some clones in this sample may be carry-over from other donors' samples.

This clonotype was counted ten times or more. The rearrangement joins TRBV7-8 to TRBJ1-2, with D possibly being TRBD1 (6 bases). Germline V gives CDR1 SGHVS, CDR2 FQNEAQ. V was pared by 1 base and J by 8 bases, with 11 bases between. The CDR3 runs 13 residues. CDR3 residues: CASSLDRVGGYTF. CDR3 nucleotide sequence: TGTGCCAGCAGCTTAGACAGGGTTGGCGGCTACACCTTC. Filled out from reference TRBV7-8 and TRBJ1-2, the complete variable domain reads GAGVSQSPRYKVAKRGQDVALRCDPISGHVSLFWYQQALGQGPEFLTYFQNEAQLDKSGLPSDRFFAERPEGSVSTLKIQRTQQEDSAVYLCASSLDRVGGYTFGSGTRLTVV.

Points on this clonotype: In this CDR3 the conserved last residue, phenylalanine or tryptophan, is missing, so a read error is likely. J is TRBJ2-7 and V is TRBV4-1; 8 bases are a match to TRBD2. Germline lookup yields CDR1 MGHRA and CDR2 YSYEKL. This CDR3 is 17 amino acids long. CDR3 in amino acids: CASSQGSGSGVYYEQYL. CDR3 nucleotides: TGTGCCAGCAGCCAAGGGTCGGGTAGCGGGGTGTACTACGAGCAGTACTTA.

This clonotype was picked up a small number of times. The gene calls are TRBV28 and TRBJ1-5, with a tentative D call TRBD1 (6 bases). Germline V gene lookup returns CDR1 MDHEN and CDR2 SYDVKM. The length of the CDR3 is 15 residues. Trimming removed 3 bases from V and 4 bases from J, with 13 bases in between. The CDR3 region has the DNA TGTGCCAGCAGTTTCCTCCGAGGGGGTAATCAGCCCCAGCATTTT. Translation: CASSFLRGGNQPQHF.

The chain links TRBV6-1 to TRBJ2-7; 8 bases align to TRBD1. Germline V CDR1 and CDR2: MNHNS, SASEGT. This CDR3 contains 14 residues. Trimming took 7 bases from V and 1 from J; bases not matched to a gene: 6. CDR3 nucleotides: TGTGCCAGCAAAAGGCAGGGGGCATCCTACGAGCAGTACTTC. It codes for CASKRQGASYEQYF.

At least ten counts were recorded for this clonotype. The CDR3 reads CASSYSGLGGGETQYF. The CDR3 bases are TGTGCCAGCAGTTACTCGGGCCTCGGGGGGGGAGAGACCCAGTACTTC. The V gene is TRBV6-5, the J gene TRBJ2-5; 8 bases align to TRBD2. Germline CDR1 reads MNHEY; CDR2 reads SVGAGI. V was clipped by 0 bases and J by 4 bases; unmatched bases: 7. CDR3 length: 16 residues.

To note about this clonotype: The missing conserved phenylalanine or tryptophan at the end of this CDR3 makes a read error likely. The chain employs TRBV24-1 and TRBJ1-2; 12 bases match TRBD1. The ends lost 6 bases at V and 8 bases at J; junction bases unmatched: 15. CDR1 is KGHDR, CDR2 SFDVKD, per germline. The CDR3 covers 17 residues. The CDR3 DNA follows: TGTGCCACCAGTTACTCGGCGCCGGGACAGGGGGCGCGGGGCTACACCCTC. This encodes CATSYSAPGQGARGYTL.

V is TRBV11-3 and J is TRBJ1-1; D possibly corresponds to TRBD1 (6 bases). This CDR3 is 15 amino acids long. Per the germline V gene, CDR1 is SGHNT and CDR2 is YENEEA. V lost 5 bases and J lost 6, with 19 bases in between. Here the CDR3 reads CASSPSVGRGSEAFF. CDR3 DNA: TGTGCCAGCAGCCCTAGTGTGGGCAGGGGATCTGAAGCTTTCTTT.

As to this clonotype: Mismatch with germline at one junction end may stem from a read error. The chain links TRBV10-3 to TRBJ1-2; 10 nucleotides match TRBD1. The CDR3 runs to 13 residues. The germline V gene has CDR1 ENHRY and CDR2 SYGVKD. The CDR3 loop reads CAIIEGQGYGYTF. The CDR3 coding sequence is TGTGCCATCATTGAGGGACAGGGGTATGGCTACACCTTC.

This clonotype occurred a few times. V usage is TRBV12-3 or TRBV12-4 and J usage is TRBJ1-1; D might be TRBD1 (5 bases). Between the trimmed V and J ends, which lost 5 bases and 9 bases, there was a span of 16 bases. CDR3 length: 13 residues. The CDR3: CASSLGPQPKAFF. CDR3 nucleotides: TGTGCCAGCAGTCTGGGACCGCAGCCCAAAGCTTTCTTT.

Written as DNA, the CDR3 is TGTGCCAGCAGGTTACGGGATAGAACAGATACGCAGTATTTT. This codes for CASRLRDRTDTQYF. The V call is TRBV12-3 or TRBV12-4, the J call TRBJ2-3, with D maybe TRBD2 (5 bases). The CDR3 has 14 residues. Trimming cost V 6 bases and J 3 bases, with 13 bases left between them.

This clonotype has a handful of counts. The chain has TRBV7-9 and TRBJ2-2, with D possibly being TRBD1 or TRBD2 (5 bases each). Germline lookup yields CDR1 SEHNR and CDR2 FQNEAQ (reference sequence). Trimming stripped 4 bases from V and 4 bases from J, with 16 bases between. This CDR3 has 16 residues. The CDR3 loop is CASSWGSRVITGELFF. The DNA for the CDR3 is TGTGCCAGCAGCTGGGGGTCAAGGGTGATCACCGGGGAGCTGTTTTTT.

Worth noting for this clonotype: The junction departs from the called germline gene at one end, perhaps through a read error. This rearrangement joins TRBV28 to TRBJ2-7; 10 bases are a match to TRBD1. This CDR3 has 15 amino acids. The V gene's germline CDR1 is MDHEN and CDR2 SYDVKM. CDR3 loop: CASKNHGTGVYEQSF. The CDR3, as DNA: TGTGCCAGCAAGAACCACGGGACAGGGGTTTACGAGCAGTCCTTC.

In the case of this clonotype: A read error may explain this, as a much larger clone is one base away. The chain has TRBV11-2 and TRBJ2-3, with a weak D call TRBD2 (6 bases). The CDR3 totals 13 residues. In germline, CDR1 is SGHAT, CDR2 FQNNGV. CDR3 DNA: TGTTCCAGCAACCGTCCCCAAGCGGGTCAGCAGTATTTT. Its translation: CSSNRPQAGQQYF.

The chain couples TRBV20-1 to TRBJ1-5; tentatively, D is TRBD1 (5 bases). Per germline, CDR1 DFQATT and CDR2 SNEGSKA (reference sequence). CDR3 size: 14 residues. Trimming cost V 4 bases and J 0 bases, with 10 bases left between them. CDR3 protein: CSATGTYSNQPQHF. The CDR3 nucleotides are TGCAGTGCTACCGGGACTTATAGCAATCAGCCCCAGCATTTT.

The CDR3 sequence is CASSPYQEMNTEAFF. The CDR3 bases are TGTGCCAGCTCACCCTACCAAGAGATGAACACTGAAGCTTTCTTT. The rearrangement uses TRBV18 and TRBJ1-1; no reliable D call. The CDR3 is 15 amino acids. The V and J ends lost 3 bases and 0 bases respectively, with 11 bases between them. The V gene's germline CDR1 is KGHSH and CDR2 LQKENI.

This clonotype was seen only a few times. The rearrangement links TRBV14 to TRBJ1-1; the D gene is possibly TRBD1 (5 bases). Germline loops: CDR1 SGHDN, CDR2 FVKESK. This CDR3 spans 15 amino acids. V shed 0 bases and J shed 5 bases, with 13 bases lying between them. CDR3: CASSQETRGKTEAFF. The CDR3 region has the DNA TGTGCCAGCAGCCAAGAGACAAGGGGTAAGACTGAAGCTTTCTTT.

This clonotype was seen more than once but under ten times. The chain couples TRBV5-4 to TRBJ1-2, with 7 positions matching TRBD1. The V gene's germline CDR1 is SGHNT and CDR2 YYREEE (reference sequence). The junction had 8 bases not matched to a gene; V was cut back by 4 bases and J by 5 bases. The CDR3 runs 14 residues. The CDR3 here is CASSMDRTSYGYTF. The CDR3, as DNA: TGTGCCAGCAGCATGGACAGGACCTCGTATGGCTACACCTTC.

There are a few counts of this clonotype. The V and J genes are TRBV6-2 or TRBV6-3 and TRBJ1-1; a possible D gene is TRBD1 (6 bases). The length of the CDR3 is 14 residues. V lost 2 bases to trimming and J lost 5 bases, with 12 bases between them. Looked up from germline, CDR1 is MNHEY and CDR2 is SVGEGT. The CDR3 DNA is TGTGCCAGCAGTTACAAGGGGGGAGGAACTGAAGCTTTCTTT. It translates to CASSYKGGGTEAFF.

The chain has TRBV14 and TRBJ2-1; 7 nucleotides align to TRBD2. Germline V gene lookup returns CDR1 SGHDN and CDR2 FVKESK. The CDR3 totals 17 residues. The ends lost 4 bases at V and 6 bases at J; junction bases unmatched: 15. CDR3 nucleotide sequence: TGTGCCAGCAGCCCCCACCCCCGGCTAGCGGCCCGCAATGAGCAGTTCTTC. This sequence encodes CASSPHPRLAARNEQFF.